This T cell receptor beta chain stems from a study of T cell changes during pregnancy in multiple sclerosis. V gave up 2 bases and J gave up 3 bases, with 11 bases separating them. The CDR3 extends over 15 amino acids. Germline CDR1 reads MNHEY; CDR2 reads SMNVEV (reference sequence). Measured with immunoSEQ multiplex PCR; TCRdb has only the in-frame clones, and not every one. This sample has some 50,000 clones, with approximately 95% found just once. This specimen consisted of CD8+ T cells from peripheral blood mononuclear cells, obtained in the first trimester of pregnancy. The receptor comes from a female donor with multiple sclerosis, enrolled in a pregnancy study. The chain couples TRBV27 to TRBJ1-5; D is perhaps TRBD1 (5 bases). The CDR3 loop reads CASSLGFGANQPQHF. CDR3 sequence (DNA): TGTGCCAGCAGTTTAGGGTTTGGGGCCAATCAGCCCCAGCATTTT.